These 19 T cell receptor beta chains were sequenced from one sample in a study of shared clonotypes between healthy human individuals. Naive-designated CD8 cells lacked CD45RO, were positively enriched for CCR7, and omitted terminally differentiated effector memory CD45RA+ cells. Assay used: immunoSEQ multiplex PCR; TCRdb lists only in-frame clones, some missing. The repertoire holds about 2 million clones, with less than 95% as singletons. The sequenced material came from naive CD8+ T cells sorted from blood. The source is a man between 18 and 35 years old in good health.

This clone was detected once. The V gene is TRBV4-1, the J gene TRBJ2-5; D is uncertain. This CDR3 region has 15 residues. Trimming removed 0 bases from V and 7 bases from J, with 15 bases in between. Germline CDR1 is MGHRA and CDR2 is YSYEKL. The CDR3, as DNA: TGCGCCAGCAGCCAAGATCTAACGGGCCTCTGGACCCAGTACTTC. Translation: CASSQDLTGLWTQYF.

This CDR3 is CASSESWGTEQYF. Here the CDR3 DNA reads TGCGCCAGCAGTGAGTCGTGGGGGACCGAGCAGTACTTC. The chain uses TRBV10-1 and TRBJ2-7; possibly TRBD1 or TRBD2 for D (5 bases each). V lost 0 bases and J 6 bases, leaving 9 bases between the germline ends. The CDR3 is made up of 13 amino acids. Germline CDR1 WNHNN, CDR2 SYGVQD (reference sequence).

The V and J genes are TRBV10-3 and TRBJ2-5; D is unresolved. Trimming took off 3 bases at V and 2 bases at J, with 10 bases between the two ends. Germline loops: CDR1 ENHRY, CDR2 SYGVKD. CDR3 size: 14 residues. DNA for the CDR3: TGTGCCATCAGTGATAGTAATACACAAGAGACCCAGTACTTC. It specifies CAISDSNTQETQYF.

The chain couples TRBV6-5 to TRBJ1-1; possibly TRBD1 for D (5 bases). Trimming stripped 0 bases from V and 5 bases from J, with 16 bases between. The CDR3 has 16 amino acids. Germline V gene data show CDR1 as MNHEY and CDR2 as SVGAGI. The CDR3: CASSYSGLLAGTEAFF. CDR3 DNA: TGTGCCAGCAGTTACTCGGGCCTCCTGGCAGGGACTGAAGCTTTCTTT.

This clone has a single count. The CDR3 spells CASSLELTGREQPQHF. CDR3 in DNA: TGTGCCAGCAGCTTAGAACTTACAGGGCGGGAACAGCCCCAGCATTTT. The J gene is TRBJ1-5, the V gene TRBV7-2, with D maybe TRBD1 (6 bases). This CDR3 comprises 16 residues. CDR1 SGHTA and CDR2 FQGNSA come from the germline V gene. Between the trimmed V and J ends, which lost 1 base and 7 bases, there was a span of 17 bases.

This sequence joins TRBV29-1 and TRBJ2-7; the D gene is possibly TRBD1 (5 bases). The germline gives CDR1 SQVTM, CDR2 ANQGSEA. V was trimmed by 0 bases and J by 5 bases, leaving 14 bases between them. This CDR3 has 14 residues. The CDR3 DNA follows: TGCAGCGTTGAAGATCTTCAAGGGGTCCACGAGCAGTACTTC. Its translation: CSVEDLQGVHEQYF.

The chain joins TRBV7-9 to TRBJ2-5, with TRBD1 matching over 11 bases. The CDR3 sequence is 16 residues long. V shed 1 base and J 4 bases; nucleotides not matched to a gene: 5. The germline V gene has CDR1 SEHNR and CDR2 FQNEAQ (reference sequence). In DNA, the CDR3 is TGTGCCAGCAGCTTAGGGACAGGGGGCTTAACAGAGACCCAGTACTTC. This encodes CASSLGTGGLTETQYF.

The genes are TRBV2 and TRBJ2-3, with TRBD2 identical over 13 bases. The CDR3 sequence is 16 residues long. Germline CDR1 SNHLY, CDR2 FYNNEI. V lost 7 bases to trimming and J lost 3 bases; unmatched junction nucleotides: 7. The CDR3 here is CASTLGLAGATDTQYF. The DNA of the CDR3 is TGTGCCAGCACCCTAGGACTAGCGGGAGCAACAGATACGCAGTATTTT.

This rearrangement joins TRBV7-9 to TRBJ2-7; TRBD1 matches 8 bases. Germline loops: CDR1 SEHNR, CDR2 FQNEAQ (reference sequence). CDR3 length: 15 amino acids. Trimming at V came to 3 bases and at J to 5 bases, leaving 9 bases not matched to a gene. The chain's CDR3 is CASSFSWTGTDEQYF. The CDR3, as DNA: TGTGCCAGCAGCTTTTCTTGGACAGGGACTGACGAGCAGTACTTC. The entire variable domain, with the rest obtained from reference TRBV7-9 and TRBJ2-7, is as follows: DTGVSQNPRHKITKRGQNVTFRCDPISEHNRLYWYRQTLGQGPEFLTYFQNEAQLEKSRLLSDRFSAERPKGSFSTLEIQRTEQGDSAMYLCASSFSWTGTDEQYFGPGTRLTVT.

This clone was detected once. The V gene is TRBV11-2, the J gene TRBJ2-7; D is ambiguous. Deletions cut 2 bases from V and 1 base from J, with 12 bases between. The CDR3 runs 15 residues. Germline V lookup: CDR1 SGHAT, CDR2 FQNNGV. This CDR3 is CASSLTRTVSYEQYF. CDR3 bases: TGTGCCAGCAGCTTAACCCGGACCGTATCCTACGAGCAGTACTTC.

The gene calls are TRBV11-2 and TRBJ2-7; perhaps TRBD1 as D (6 bases). Germline V gene lookup returns CDR1 SGHAT and CDR2 FQNNGV. This CDR3 is built from 14 residues. Trimming took 2 bases from V and 3 from J, leaving 11 bases between them. The CDR3 reads CASSLQDSYYEQYF. CDR3 coding DNA: TGTGCCAGCAGCTTACAGGACAGTTACTACGAGCAGTACTTC. Full variable domain (rest looked up from reference TRBV11-2 and TRBJ2-7): EAGVAQSPRYKIIEKRQSVAFWCNPISGHATLYWYQQILGQGPKLLIQFQNNGVVDDSQLPKDRFSAERLKGVDSTLKIQPAKLEDSAVYLCASSLQDSYYEQYFGPGTRLTVT.

The chain is built from TRBV7-9 and TRBJ2-7; weak D call: TRBD1 (7 bases). This CDR3 has 15 amino acids. Deletions cut 2 bases from V and 3 bases from J, with 14 bases between. CDR1 SEHNR and CDR2 FQNEAQ come from the germline V gene (reference sequence). The CDR3, as DNA: TGTGCCAGCAGCTTAAGCCAGGGGGGCATCTACGAGCAGTACTTC. Residues: CASSLSQGGIYEQYF. Looking up the rest from reference TRBV7-9 and TRBJ2-7 gives the full variable domain: DTGVSQNPRHKITKRGQNVTFRCDPISEHNRLYWYRQTLGQGPEFLTYFQNEAQLEKSRLLSDRFSAERPKGSFSTLEIQRTEQGDSAMYLCASSLSQGGIYEQYFGPGTRLTVT.

The rearrangement joins TRBV7-2 to TRBJ2-1; D is undetermined. Germline CDR1 and CDR2: SGHTA and FQGNSA. V was clipped by 5 bases and J by 9 bases, with 11 bases between them. CDR3 size: 12 residues. Here the CDR3 reads CASSPYPTEQFF. DNA of the CDR3: TGTGCCAGCAGCCCGTACCCCACTGAGCAGTTCTTC. The full variable domain, its missing parts supplied by reference TRBV7-2 and TRBJ2-1, is GAGVSQSPSNKVTEKGKDVELRCDPISGHTALYWYRQSLGQGLEFLIYFQGNSAPDKSGLPSDRFSAERTGGSVSTLTIQRTQQEDSAVYLCASSPYPTEQFFGPGTRLTVL.

As for this clone: This sample includes further DNA sequences coding for the same CDR3. V usage is TRBV9 and J usage is TRBJ2-7, with D hard to call. V lost 2 bases and J lost 5, with 5 bases in between. The germline gives CDR1 SGDLS, CDR2 YYNGEE. The CDR3 is 11 residues long. This chain's CDR3 is CASSVGDEQYF. The CDR3, as DNA: TGTGCCAGCAGCGTTGGAGACGAGCAGTACTTC.

The V and J genes are TRBV5-6 and TRBJ1-4; TRBD1 might be the D (5 bases). Germline V lookup: CDR1 SGHDT, CDR2 YYEEEE. V was shortened by 0 bases and J by 7 bases, with 16 bases between the two germline ends. The CDR3 spans 16 residues. DNA for the CDR3: TGTGCCAGCAGCTTGGGAGAAACCAGGGCGGGTGAAAAACTGTTTTTT. Its translation is CASSLGETRAGEKLFF.

In its sample, this clone was seen once. The same CDR3 is also encoded by other DNA sequences in this sample. The chain is built from TRBV27 and TRBJ2-7; tentative D call: TRBD1 (7 bases). The CDR3 has 15 residues. Between the trimmed V and J ends, which lost 3 bases and 1 base, there was a span of 13 bases. Germline CDR1 and CDR2: MNHEY and SMNVEV (reference sequence). The CDR3 DNA reads as TGTGCCAGCAGTTTTGGGCAGGGGGGTTCCTACGAGCAGTACTTC. Amino acids: CASSFGQGGSYEQYF.

The gene calls are TRBV5-4 and TRBJ1-4, with D perhaps TRBD1 (6 bases). The germline V gene has CDR1 SGHNT and CDR2 YYREEE (reference sequence). The CDR3 runs to 13 residues. Trimming shortened V by 2 bases and J by 6 bases, and 8 bases separated the two germline ends. CDR3 bases: TGTGCCAGCAGCTTAAACAGGGATGAAAAACTGTTTTTT. As protein: CASSLNRDEKLFF.

V gene TRBV7-9 combines with J gene TRBJ2-4; D is possibly TRBD1 (7 bases). The CDR3 extends over 16 amino acids. With 2 bases removed from V and 7 bases from J, the gap between germline ends came to 18 bases. Germline loops: CDR1 SEHNR, CDR2 FQNEAQ (reference sequence). CDR3 in amino acids: CASSLHILPGGNIQYF. DNA for the CDR3: TGTGCCAGCAGCTTACACATTCTTCCAGGGGGGAACATTCAGTACTTC. Combining the CDR3 with reference TRBV7-9 and TRBJ2-4 gives the whole variable domain DTGVSQNPRHKITKRGQNVTFRCDPISEHNRLYWYRQTLGQGPEFLTYFQNEAQLEKSRLLSDRFSAERPKGSFSTLEIQRTEQGDSAMYLCASSLHILPGGNIQYFGAGTRLSVL.

V gene TRBV19 combines with J gene TRBJ2-7; 7 nucleotides line up with TRBD1. CDR1 LNHDA and CDR2 SQIVND come from the germline V gene (reference sequence). The length of the CDR3 is 15 residues. V shed 6 bases, J shed 4 bases, and the junction held 12 bases outside the gene matches. In nucleotides, the CDR3 is TGTGCCAGTAGGAGTCCGACCGGGACAGCTTACGAGCAGTACTTC. Residues: CASRSPTGTAYEQYF. Filled out from reference TRBV19 and TRBJ2-7, the complete variable domain reads DGGITQSPKYLFRKEGQNVTLSCEQNLNHDAMYWYRQDPGQGLRLIYYSQIVNDFQKGDIAEGYSVSREKKESFPLTVTSAQKNPTAFYLCASRSPTGTAYEQYFGPGTRLTVT.